This T cell receptor beta chain was obtained from a study of CD8 T cells in ankylosing spondylitis. Overall study findings and caveats: Previous work reported some of these motif variants in the synovial fluid and blood of reactive arthritis. Ankylosing spondylitis blood appeared to carry a characteristic TCR beta motif of several highly homologous variants. Significant enrichment of disease-linked clones was reported in matched ankylosing spondylitis synovial fluid.

A quantitative 5'-RACE method, one with molecular barcodes, was used to make TCR beta libraries. TCRdb re-called the 5' RACE reads with MiXCR, one entry per CDR3 protein. The table records roughly 180,000 distinct CDR3 sequences, over 10% of them present only once. Turning to this clonotype: Its specificity is not known.

This TCR derives from a male donor with ankylosing spondylitis or in good health (not recorded which). Sample: blood, either unsorted or a sorted T cell fraction (not recorded which).

In DNA form, the CDR3 reads TGTGCCAGTGAGGGACCCGGGGACTATGGCTACACCTTC. Its protein is CASEGPGDYGYTF. The J gene is TRBJ1-2, the V gene TRBV7-9; maybe TRBD1 (5 bases). This CDR3 contains 13 residues. Trimming took off 9 bases at V and 3 bases at J, with 14 bases between the two ends. Per the germline V gene, CDR1 is SEHNR and CDR2 is FQNEAQ (reference sequence). Based on the CDR3 plus reference TRBV7-9 and TRBJ1-2, the full variable domain is DTGVSQNPRHKITKRGQNVTFRCDPISEHNRLYWYRQTLGQGPEFLTYFQNEAQLEKSRLLSDRFSAERPKGSFSTLEIQRTEQGDSAMYLCASEGPGDYGYTFGSGTRLTVV.